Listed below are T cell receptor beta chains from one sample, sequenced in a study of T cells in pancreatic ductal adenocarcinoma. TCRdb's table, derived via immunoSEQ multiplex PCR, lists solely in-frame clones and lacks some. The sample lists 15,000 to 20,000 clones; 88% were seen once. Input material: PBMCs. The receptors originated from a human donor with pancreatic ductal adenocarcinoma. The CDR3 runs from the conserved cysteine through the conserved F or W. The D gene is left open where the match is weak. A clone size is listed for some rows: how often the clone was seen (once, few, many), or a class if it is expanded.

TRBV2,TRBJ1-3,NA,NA,CASRQQGNGNTIYF,TGTGCCAGCAGACAGCAGGGAAATGGAAACACCATATATTTT
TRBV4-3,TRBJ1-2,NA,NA,CASSQAEVVNYGYTF,TGCGCCAGCAGCCAAGCAGAGGTTGTAAACTATGGCTACACCTTC
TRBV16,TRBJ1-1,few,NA,CASSQTVSEAFF,TGTGCCAGCAGCCAAACGGTTTCTGAAGCTTTCTTT
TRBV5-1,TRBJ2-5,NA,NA,CASSLGDKQETQYF,TGCGCCAGCAGCTTAGGGGACAAGCAAGAGACCCAGTACTTC
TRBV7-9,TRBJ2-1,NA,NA,CASRAGGGREQFF,TGTGCCAGCCGTGCCGGGGGAGGACGTGAGCAGTTCTTC
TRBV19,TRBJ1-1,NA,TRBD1,CASRNDRGIEAFF,TGTGCCAGTAGAAATGACAGGGGAATTGAAGCTTTCTTT
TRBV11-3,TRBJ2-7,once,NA,CASSLAASSYEQYF,TGTGCCAGCAGCTTAGCCGCTAGCTCCTACGAGCAGTACTTC
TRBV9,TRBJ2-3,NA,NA,CASSVRGSTDTQYF,TGTGCCAGCAGCGTCAGAGGAAGCACAGATACGCAGTATTTT
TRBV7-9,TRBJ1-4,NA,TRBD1,CASSLGTGGEKLFF,TGTGCCAGCAGCTTAGGGACAGGTGGTGAAAAACTGTTTTTT
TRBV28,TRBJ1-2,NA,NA,CASSPPQGSYGYTF,TGTGCCAGCAGTCCCCCCCAGGGGTCCTATGGCTACACCTTC
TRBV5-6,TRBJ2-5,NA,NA,CASSFGAPTSIRETQYF,TGTGCCAGCAGCTTCGGGGCCCCAACTAGCATACGAGAGACCCAGTACTTC
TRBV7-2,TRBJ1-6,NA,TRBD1,CASSLDRGRVSPLHF,TGTGCCAGCAGCTTAGACAGGGGGCGCGTTTCACCCCTCCACTTT
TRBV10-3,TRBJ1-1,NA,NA,CAIKAGLDNTEAFF,TGTGCCATCAAAGCAGGGCTAGATAACACTGAAGCTTTCTTT
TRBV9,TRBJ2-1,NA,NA,CASSVGSSYNEQFF,TGTGCCAGCAGCGTAGGGAGTTCCTACAATGAGCAGTTCTTC
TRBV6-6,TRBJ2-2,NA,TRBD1,CASSARTGGIGELFF,TGTGCCAGCAGTGCTCGGACAGGGGGTATTGGGGAGCTGTTTTTT
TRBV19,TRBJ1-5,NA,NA,CASTFRRDSNQPQHF,TGTGCCAGTACCTTTAGGAGGGATTCCAATCAGCCCCAGCATTTT
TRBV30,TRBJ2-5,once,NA,CASRGLLGETQYF,TGTGCCTCCCGAGGGCTCCTGGGGGAGACCCAGTACTTC
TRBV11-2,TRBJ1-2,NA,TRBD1,CASRLDREDGYTF,TGTGCCAGCAGGTTAGACAGGGAGGATGGCTACACCTTC
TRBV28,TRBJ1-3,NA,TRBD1,CASSGDRGLVYTIYF,TGTGCCAGCAGTGGGGACAGGGGGTTGGTATACACCATATATTTT
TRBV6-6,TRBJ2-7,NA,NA,CASSYSTGVPYEQYF,TGTGCCAGCAGTTACTCGACCGGGGTCCCCTACGAGCAGTACTTC
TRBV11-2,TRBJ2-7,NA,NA,CASSLERGEQYF,TGTGCCAGCAGCTTAGAGCGCGGGGAGCAGTACTTC
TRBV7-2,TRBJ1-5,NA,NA,CASSFRQGWNQPQHF,TGTGCCAGCAGCTTCAGGCAGGGGTGGAATCAGCCCCAGCATTTT
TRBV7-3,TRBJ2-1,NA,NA,CASSRQVGTYNEQFF,TGTGCCAGCAGCCGACAGGTTGGGACCTACAATGAGCAGTTCTTC
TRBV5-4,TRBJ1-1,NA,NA,CASSLGGTGQAFF,TGTGCCAGCAGCTTGGGTGGAACAGGGCAAGCTTTCTTT
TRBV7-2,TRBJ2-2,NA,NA,CASSLRQTNTGELFF,TGTGCCAGCAGCTTAAGACAAACCAACACCGGGGAGCTGTTTTTT
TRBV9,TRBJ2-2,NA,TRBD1,CASSVTGLTGELFF,TGTGCCAGCAGCGTGACAGGGCTCACCGGGGAGCTGTTTTTT
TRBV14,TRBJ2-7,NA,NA,CASSRRQVGDEQYF,TGTGCCAGCAGCCGTCGACAAGTCGGGGACGAGCAGTACTTC
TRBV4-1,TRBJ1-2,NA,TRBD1,CASSRDRGLSYTF,TGCGCCAGCAGCCGGGACAGGGGGCTAAGCTACACCTTC
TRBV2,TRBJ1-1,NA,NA,CASTGIGTEAFF,TGTGCCAGCACGGGGATTGGCACTGAAGCTTTCTTT
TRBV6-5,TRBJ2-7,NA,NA,CASSETGSSYEQYF,TGTGCCAGCAGTGAGACAGGTAGCTCCTACGAGCAGTACTTC